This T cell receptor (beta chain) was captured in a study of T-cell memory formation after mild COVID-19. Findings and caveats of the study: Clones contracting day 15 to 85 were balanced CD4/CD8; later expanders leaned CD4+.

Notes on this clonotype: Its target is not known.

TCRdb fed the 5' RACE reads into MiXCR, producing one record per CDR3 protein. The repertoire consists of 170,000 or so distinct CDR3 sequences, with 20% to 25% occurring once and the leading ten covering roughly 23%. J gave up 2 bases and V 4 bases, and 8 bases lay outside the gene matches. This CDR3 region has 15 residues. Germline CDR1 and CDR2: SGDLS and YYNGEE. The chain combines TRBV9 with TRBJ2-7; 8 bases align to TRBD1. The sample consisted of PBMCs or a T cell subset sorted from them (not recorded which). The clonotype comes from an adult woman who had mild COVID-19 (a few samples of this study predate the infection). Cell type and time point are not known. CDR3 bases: TGTGCCAGCAGCCGTCTCGGACAGGGAACCTACGAGCAGTACTTC. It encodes CASSRLGQGTYEQYF.